A single sample gave rise to the 21 T cell receptor beta chains below, sequenced in a study of blood T cell repertoires in COVID-19. Repertoires were generated with immunoSEQ multiplex PCR, while TCRdb's copy carries only in-frame clones and drops some. The data contain approximately 360,000 clones, 75% to 90% of them singletons. The sample taken for sequencing was PBMCs or T cells enriched from blood (not recorded which). The receptor set was obtained from a woman in her forties or fifties who had recovered from COVID-19.

There are a few counts of this clone. The chain joins TRBV19 to TRBJ1-2; TRBD1 agrees at 8 bases. CDR1 and CDR2 (germline): LNHDA, SQIVND (reference sequence). J gave up 2 bases and V 2 bases, and 7 bases lay outside the gene matches. This CDR3 has 16 amino acids. This CDR3 is CASSITGGSPNYGYTF. The CDR3 bases are TGTGCCAGTAGTATAACAGGGGGATCACCCAACTATGGCTACACCTTC. Using reference TRBV19 and TRBJ1-2 for the parts outside the CDR3, the full variable domain is DGGITQSPKYLFRKEGQNVTLSCEQNLNHDAMYWYRQDPGQGLRLIYYSQIVNDFQKGDIAEGYSVSREKKESFPLTVTSAQKNPTAFYLCASSITGGSPNYGYTFGSGTRLTVV.

The genes are TRBV6-1 and TRBJ1-5; 11 bases fit TRBD1. Germline V gene data show CDR1 as MNHNS and CDR2 as SASEGT. Germline trimming cut 0 bases from V and 7 bases from J; bases unmatched to any gene: 5. The CDR3 runs 16 residues. CDR3 DNA: TGTGCCAGCAGTGAAGCGGGGACAGGGGGTTGGCAGCCCCAGCATTTT. Encoded protein: CASSEAGTGGWQPQHF.

The chain employs TRBV30 and TRBJ2-3; 10 bases fit TRBD2. CDR1 and CDR2 (germline): GTSNPN, SVGIG (reference sequence). The CDR3 contains 14 residues. The ends lost 3 bases at V and 8 bases at J; junction bases unmatched: 8. CDR3 sequence reads: CAWRLAGSAGTQYF. The CDR3 coding sequence is TGTGCCTGGAGACTAGCGGGATCGGCGGGTACGCAGTATTTT.

This chain uses TRBV4-1 with TRBJ1-2; 7 bases are shared with TRBD1. In germline, CDR1 is MGHRA, CDR2 YSYEKL. This CDR3 has 16 residues. V lost 0 bases and J lost 1; bases outside the gene matches: 5. The DNA for the CDR3 is TGCGCCAGCAGCCAAGATCCGGGACAGAGTAACTATGGCTACACCTTC. Translation gives CASSQDPGQSNYGYTF.

The V gene is TRBV6-5, the J gene TRBJ2-7; TRBD2 matches at 10 bases. The CDR3 contains 15 residues. Unmatched junction bases numbered 12, after V lost 9 bases and J lost 4 bases. Germline V gives CDR1 MNHEY, CDR2 SVGAGI. This CDR3 is CASSSGRALGYEQYF. The CDR3 DNA follows: TGTGCCAGTTCCAGCGGGAGGGCATTGGGATACGAGCAGTACTTC.

A single count supports this clone. The chain links TRBV5-6 to TRBJ1-2; D gene uncertain. Trimming took 0 bases from V and 1 from J, leaving 7 bases between them. Germline V CDR1 and CDR2: SGHDT, YYEEEE. This CDR3 contains 14 residues. This CDR3 reads CASSLEPLNYGYTF. As DNA, the CDR3 is TGTGCCAGCAGCTTGGAACCACTTAACTATGGCTACACCTTC.

This clone has just one count. The chain employs TRBV12-3 or TRBV12-4 and TRBJ2-7, with 7 bases that match TRBD1. The trim removed 5 bases at V and 5 bases at J, leaving 0 bases unmatched. CDR3 length: 11 residues. The CDR3 sequence is CASSRGHEQYF. The CDR3 DNA reads TGTGCCAGCAGTAGGGGGCACGAGCAGTACTTC.

This sequence joins TRBV7-9 and TRBJ1-5; no firm D call. Germline V gene data show CDR1 as SEHNR and CDR2 as FQNEAQ (reference sequence). Deletions cut 4 bases from V and 2 bases from J, with 12 bases between. This CDR3 is built from 15 residues. This chain's CDR3 is CASSSSPRGNQPQHF. The CDR3 region has the DNA TGTGCCAGCAGCTCTTCCCCCCGGGGCAATCAGCCCCAGCATTTT.

Here the CDR3 reads CASSFFSDSEAFF. CDR3 DNA sequence: TGTGCCAGCAGTTTTTTCAGTGATTCTGAAGCTTTCTTT. The rearrangement uses TRBV12-3 or TRBV12-4 and TRBJ1-1; D gene uncertain. The CDR3 runs to 13 residues. Trimming removed 3 bases from V and 6 bases from J, with 11 bases in between.

The V call is TRBV6-1, the J call TRBJ1-2, with 8 bases fitting TRBD1. The CDR3 has 17 residues. Germline CDR1 is MNHNS and CDR2 is SASEGT. Trimming removed 2 bases from V and 2 bases from J; junction bases left unmatched: 10. This CDR3 is CASSESMDRAENYGYTF. In DNA, the CDR3 is TGTGCCAGCAGTGAATCAATGGACAGGGCTGAGAACTATGGCTACACCTTC.

The CDR3 spells CASSSPGYGYTF. The CDR3 DNA sequence: TGTGCCAGCAGTTCCCCGGGCTATGGCTACACCTTC. The rearrangement joins TRBV27 to TRBJ1-2, with D uncertain. V dropped 4 bases and J dropped 4 bases, with 7 bases sitting between them. CDR1 is MNHEY, CDR2 SMNVEV, per germline (reference sequence). There are 12 residues in the CDR3.

In its sample, this clone was seen once. This chain connects TRBV19 to TRBJ1-4, with D unresolved. V was clipped by 4 bases and J by 12 bases, with 12 bases between them. This CDR3 contains 12 residues. Germline CDR1 reads LNHDA; CDR2 reads SQIVND (reference sequence). The CDR3 is CASSNGIGELFF. CDR3 bases: TGTGCCAGTAGTAATGGAATCGGGGAACTGTTTTTT.

The J gene is TRBJ2-3, the V gene TRBV19; tentative D call: TRBD2 (6 bases). The CDR3 extends over 15 amino acids. Germline CDR1 and CDR2: LNHDA and SQIVND (reference sequence). The V end lost 10 bases, the J end lost 0 bases, and 17 bases lay between the germline ends. The CDR3 protein is CATRPSGVSTDTQYF. CDR3 coding DNA: TGTGCCACCCGTCCCTCGGGAGTAAGCACAGATACGCAGTATTTT.

The chain carries TRBV5-1 and TRBJ1-1; D unresolved. This CDR3 comprises 13 residues. V lost 0 bases, J lost 4 bases, and 7 bases lay in between. The germline V gene has CDR1 SGHRS and CDR2 YFSETQ. CDR3 DNA: TGCGCCAGCAGCTTGGCGAGGTTCACTGAAGCTTTCTTT. This sequence encodes CASSLARFTEAFF.

A few counts support this clone. The rearrangement links TRBV5-1 to TRBJ2-7; 7 bases agree with TRBD2. V was pared by 3 bases and J by 6 bases, with 6 bases of the junction left unmatched. The CDR3 has 13 amino acids. Germline assignment: CDR1 SGHRS and CDR2 YFSETQ. The CDR3 is CASSSGGGREQYF. DNA of the CDR3: TGCGCCAGCAGCTCTGGCGGGGGACGCGAGCAGTACTTC.

The chain employs TRBV5-5 and TRBJ2-1; D is unresolved. V was shortened by 4 bases and J by 3 bases, with 2 bases between the two germline ends. The V gene's germline CDR1 is SGHKS and CDR2 YYEKEE (reference sequence). This CDR3 has 11 residues. CDR3: CASSLYNEQFF. The CDR3 coding sequence is TGTGCCAGCAGCCTCTACAATGAGCAGTTCTTC.

V and J are TRBV3-1 (or the pseudogene TRBV3-2) and TRBJ1-2; 10 positions match TRBD1. CDR3 length: 16 residues. With 0 bases clipped from V and 4 bases from J, the junction kept 5 bases outside the gene matches. CDR1 and CDR2 from the germline V gene are LGHDT and YNNKEL (reference sequence). The CDR3 protein is CASSQDEGTGVYGYTF. DNA for the CDR3: TGTGCCAGCAGCCAAGATGAGGGGACAGGGGTCTATGGCTACACCTTC.

This rearrangement joins TRBV9 to TRBJ1-3; no clear D gene. The CDR3 sequence is 16 residues long. V was trimmed by 3 bases and J by 4 bases, leaving 17 bases between them. Germline V gene sequence: CDR1 SGDLS, CDR2 YYNGEE. The CDR3 DNA sequence: TGTGCCAGCAGCGAGGGCCCGGGGTCCTCAGGAAACACCATATATTTT. This sequence encodes CASSEGPGSSGNTIYF. The full variable domain, completed using reference TRBV9 and TRBJ1-3, is DSGVTQTPKHLITATGQRVTLRCSPRSGDLSVYWYQQSLDQGLQFLIQYYNGEERAKGNILERFSAQQFPDLHSELNLSSLELGDSALYFCASSEGPGSSGNTIYFGEGSWLTVV.

The chain recombines TRBV14 with TRBJ2-5; 10 bases agree with TRBD2. The V segment lost 1 base and the J segment 5 bases; nucleotides outside the gene matches: 4. Germline CDR1 and CDR2: SGHDN and FVKESK. The CDR3 consists of 15 residues. CDR3 bases: TGTGCCAGCAGCCAAGTGGAAGCGGGAGGGGAGACCCAGTACTTC. Amino acid sequence: CASSQVEAGGETQYF.

This sequence joins TRBV6-2 or TRBV6-3 and TRBJ1-2, with TRBD1 identical over 8 bases. V shed 2 bases, J shed 4 bases, and the junction held 6 bases outside the gene matches. The CDR3 contains 15 residues. Germline assignment: CDR1 MNHEY and CDR2 SVGEGT. CDR3 bases: TGTGCCAGCAGTTACGAGTCAGGGGGCAGCTATGGCTACACCTTC. Protein: CASSYESGGSYGYTF.

The chain employs TRBV7-3 and TRBJ2-5; 7 bases map to TRBD1. This CDR3 has 15 residues. Germline CDR1 SGHTA, CDR2 FQGTGA. Trimming removed 4 bases from V and 2 bases from J; junction bases left unmatched: 7. CDR3: CASSSGQAFQETQYF. DNA of the CDR3: TGTGCCAGCAGCTCCGGACAGGCCTTTCAAGAGACCCAGTACTTC.